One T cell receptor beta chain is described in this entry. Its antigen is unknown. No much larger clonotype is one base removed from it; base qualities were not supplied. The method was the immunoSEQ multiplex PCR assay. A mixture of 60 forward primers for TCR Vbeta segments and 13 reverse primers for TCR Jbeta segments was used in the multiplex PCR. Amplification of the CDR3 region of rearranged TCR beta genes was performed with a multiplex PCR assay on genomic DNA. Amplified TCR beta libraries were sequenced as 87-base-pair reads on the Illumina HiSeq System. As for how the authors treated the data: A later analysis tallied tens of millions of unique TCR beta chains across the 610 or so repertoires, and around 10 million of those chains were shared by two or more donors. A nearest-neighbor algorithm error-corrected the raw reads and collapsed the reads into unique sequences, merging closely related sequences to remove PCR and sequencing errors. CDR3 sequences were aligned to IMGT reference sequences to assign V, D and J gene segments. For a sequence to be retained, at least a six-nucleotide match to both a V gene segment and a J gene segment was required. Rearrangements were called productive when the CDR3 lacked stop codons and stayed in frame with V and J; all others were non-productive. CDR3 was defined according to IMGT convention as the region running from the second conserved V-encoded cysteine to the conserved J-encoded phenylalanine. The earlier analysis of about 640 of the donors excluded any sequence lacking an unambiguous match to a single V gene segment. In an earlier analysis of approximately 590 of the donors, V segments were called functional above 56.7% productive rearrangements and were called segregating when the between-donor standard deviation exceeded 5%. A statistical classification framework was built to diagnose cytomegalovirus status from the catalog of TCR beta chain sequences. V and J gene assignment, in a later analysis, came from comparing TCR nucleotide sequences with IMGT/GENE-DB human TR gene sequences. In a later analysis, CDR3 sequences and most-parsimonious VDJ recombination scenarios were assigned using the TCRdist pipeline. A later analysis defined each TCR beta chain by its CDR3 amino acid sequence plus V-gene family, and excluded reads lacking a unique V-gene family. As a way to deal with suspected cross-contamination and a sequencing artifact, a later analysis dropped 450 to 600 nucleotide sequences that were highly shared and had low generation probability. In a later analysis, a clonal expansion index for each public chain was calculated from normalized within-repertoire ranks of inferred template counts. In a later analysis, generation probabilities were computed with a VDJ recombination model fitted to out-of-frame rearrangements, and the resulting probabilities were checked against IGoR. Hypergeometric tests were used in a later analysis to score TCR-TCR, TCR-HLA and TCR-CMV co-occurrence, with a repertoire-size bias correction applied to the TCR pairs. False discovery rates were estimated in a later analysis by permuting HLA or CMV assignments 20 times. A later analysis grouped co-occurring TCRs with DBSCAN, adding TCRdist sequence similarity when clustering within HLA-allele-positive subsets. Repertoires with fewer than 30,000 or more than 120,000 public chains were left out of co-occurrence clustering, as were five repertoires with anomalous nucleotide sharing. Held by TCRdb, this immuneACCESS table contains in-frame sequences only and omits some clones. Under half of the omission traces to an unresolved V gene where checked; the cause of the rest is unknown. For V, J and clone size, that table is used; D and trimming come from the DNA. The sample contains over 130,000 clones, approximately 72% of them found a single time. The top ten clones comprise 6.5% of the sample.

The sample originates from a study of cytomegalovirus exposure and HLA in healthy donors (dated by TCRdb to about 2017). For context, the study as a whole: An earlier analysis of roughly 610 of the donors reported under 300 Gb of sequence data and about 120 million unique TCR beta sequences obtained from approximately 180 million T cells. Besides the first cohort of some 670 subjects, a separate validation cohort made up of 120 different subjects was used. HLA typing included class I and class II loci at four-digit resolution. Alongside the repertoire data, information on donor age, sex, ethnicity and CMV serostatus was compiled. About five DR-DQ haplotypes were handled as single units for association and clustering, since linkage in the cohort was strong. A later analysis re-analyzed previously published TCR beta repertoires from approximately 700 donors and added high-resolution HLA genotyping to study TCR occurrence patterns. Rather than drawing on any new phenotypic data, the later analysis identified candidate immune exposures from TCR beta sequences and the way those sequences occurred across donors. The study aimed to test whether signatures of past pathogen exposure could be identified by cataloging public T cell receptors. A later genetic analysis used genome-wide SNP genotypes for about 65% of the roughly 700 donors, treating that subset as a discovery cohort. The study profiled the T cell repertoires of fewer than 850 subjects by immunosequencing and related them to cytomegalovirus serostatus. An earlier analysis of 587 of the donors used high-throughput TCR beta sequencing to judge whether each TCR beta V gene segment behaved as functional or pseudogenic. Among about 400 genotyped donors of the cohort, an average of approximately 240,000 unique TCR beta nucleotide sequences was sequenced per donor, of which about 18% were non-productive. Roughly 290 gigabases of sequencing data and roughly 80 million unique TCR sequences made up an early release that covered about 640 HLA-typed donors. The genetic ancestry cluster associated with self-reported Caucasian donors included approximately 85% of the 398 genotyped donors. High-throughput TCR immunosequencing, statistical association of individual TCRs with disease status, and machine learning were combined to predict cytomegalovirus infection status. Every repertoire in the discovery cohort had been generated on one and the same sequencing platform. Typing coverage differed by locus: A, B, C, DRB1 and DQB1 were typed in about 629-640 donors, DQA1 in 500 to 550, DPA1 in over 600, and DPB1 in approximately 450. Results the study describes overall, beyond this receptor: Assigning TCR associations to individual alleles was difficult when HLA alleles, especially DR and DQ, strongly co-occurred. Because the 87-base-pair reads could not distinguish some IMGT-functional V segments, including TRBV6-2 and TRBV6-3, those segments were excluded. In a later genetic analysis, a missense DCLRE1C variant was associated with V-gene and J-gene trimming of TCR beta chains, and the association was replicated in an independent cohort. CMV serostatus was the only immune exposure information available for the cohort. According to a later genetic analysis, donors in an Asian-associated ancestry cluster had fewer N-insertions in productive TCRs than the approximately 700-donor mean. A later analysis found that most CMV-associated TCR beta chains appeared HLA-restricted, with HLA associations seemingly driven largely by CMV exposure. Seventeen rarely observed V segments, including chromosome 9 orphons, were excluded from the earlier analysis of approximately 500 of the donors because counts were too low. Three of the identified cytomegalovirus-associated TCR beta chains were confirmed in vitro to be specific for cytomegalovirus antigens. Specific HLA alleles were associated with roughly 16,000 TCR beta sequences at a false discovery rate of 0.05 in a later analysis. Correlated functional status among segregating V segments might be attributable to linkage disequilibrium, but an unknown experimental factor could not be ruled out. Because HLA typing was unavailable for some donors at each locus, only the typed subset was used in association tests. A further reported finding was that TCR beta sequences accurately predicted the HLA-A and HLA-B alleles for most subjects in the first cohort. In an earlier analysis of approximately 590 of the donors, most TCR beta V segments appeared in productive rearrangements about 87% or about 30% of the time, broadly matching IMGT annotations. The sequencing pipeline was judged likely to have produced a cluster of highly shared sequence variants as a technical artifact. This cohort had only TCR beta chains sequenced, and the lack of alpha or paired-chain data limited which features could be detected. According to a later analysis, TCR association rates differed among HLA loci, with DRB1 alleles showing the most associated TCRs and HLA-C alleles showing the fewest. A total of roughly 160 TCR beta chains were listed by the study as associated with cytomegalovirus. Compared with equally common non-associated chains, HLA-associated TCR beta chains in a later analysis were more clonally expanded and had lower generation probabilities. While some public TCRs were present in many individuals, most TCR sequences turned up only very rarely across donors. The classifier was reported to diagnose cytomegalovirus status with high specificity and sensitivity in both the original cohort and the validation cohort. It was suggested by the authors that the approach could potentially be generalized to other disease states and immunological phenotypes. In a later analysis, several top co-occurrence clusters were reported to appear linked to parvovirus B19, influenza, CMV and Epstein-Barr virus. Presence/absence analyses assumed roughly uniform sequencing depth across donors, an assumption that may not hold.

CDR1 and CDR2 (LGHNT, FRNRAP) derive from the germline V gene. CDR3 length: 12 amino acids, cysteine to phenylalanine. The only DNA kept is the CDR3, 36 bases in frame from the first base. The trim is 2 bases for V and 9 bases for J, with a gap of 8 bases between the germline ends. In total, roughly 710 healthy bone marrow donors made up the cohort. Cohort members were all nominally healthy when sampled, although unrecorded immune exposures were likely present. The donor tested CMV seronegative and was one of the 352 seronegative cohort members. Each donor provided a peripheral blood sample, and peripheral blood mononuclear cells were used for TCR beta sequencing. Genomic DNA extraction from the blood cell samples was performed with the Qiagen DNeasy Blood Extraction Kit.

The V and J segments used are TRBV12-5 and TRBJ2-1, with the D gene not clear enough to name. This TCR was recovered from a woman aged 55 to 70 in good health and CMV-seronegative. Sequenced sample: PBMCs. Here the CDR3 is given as CASGLPPGEQFF. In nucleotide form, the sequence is TGTGCTAGTGGTTTGCCCCCGGGTGAGCAGTTCTTC.